The clone carrying this TCR beta chain appeared a few times. The record originates from a study of technical replicates of blood from a few donors. V was pared by 8 bases and J by 4 bases, with 8 bases of the junction left unmatched. In germline, CDR1 is MNHEY, CDR2 SVGAGI. The CDR3 loop spans 14 amino acids. Data came from immunoSEQ multiplex PCR; TCRdb stores just in-frame clones and leaves some out. The sample records 55,000 to 75,000 clones, more than 75% being singletons. The sample consisted of PBMCs. This TCR was recovered from a human donor in good health. Some clones in this sample may be carry-over from other donors' samples. The chain employs TRBV6-5 and TRBJ1-2; 9 nucleotides line up with TRBD1. CDR3 coding DNA: TGTGCCAGCTCGGACAGGGGACTTGGCTATGGCTACACCTTC. This gives the protein CASSDRGLGYGYTF.